A selection of T cell receptor beta chains follows, all from one sample in a study of blood T cell repertoires in COVID-19. Only in-frame clones appear in the TCRdb table, and some are missing; sequencing was by immunoSEQ multiplex PCR. The sample lists approximately 37,000 clones; approximately 86% were seen once. The sample taken for sequencing was peripheral blood. All receptors derive from a man aged 40-50 years with active COVID-19. The CDR3 runs from the conserved cysteine through the conserved F or W. The D gene is left open where the match is weak. Expanded clones are given a class, and other clones once, few, many or no size at all.

clone_size: -; v_call: TRBV19; d_call: TRBD1; j_call: TRBJ2-2; cdr3_aa: CASSATGSGELFF; cdr3_nt: TGTGCCAGTAGTGCGACAGGGTCCGGGGAGCTGTTTTTT
clone_size: once; v_call: TRBV5-4; d_call: TRBD2; j_call: TRBJ2-2; cdr3_aa: CASSGGTSGNTGELFF; cdr3_nt: TGTGCCAGCAGCGGGGGGACTAGCGGAAACACCGGGGAGCTGTTTTTT
clone_size: -; v_call: TRBV11-2; d_call: TRBD2; j_call: TRBJ2-7; cdr3_aa: CASSLTGGGGYEQYF; cdr3_nt: TGTGCCAGCAGCTTGACGGGCGGGGGAGGCTACGAGCAGTACTTC
clone_size: -; v_call: TRBV5-1; d_call: -; j_call: TRBJ1-1; cdr3_aa: CASSLATGRRTEAFF; cdr3_nt: TGCGCCAGCAGCTTGGCGACAGGTCGACGTACTGAAGCTTTCTTT
clone_size: -; v_call: TRBV5-1; d_call: TRBD1; j_call: TRBJ1-5; cdr3_aa: CASRTGDNSNQPQHF; cdr3_nt: TGCGCCAGCAGGACAGGGGATAATAGCAATCAGCCCCAGCATTTT
clone_size: -; v_call: TRBV19; d_call: -; j_call: TRBJ1-1; cdr3_aa: CASSMNLRDTEAFF; cdr3_nt: TGTGCCAGTAGTATGAACCTGAGGGACACTGAAGCTTTCTTT
clone_size: -; v_call: TRBV3-1/TRBV3-2; d_call: -; j_call: TRBJ2-3; cdr3_aa: CASSQGGHPSTDTQYF; cdr3_nt: TGTGCCAGCAGCCAGGGGGGTCATCCCAGCACAGATACGCAGTATTTT
clone_size: -; v_call: TRBV15; d_call: TRBD1; j_call: TRBJ1-2; cdr3_aa: CATSREPGQYYGYTF; cdr3_nt: TGTGCCACCAGCAGAGAGCCGGGACAGTACTATGGCTACACCTTC
clone_size: -; v_call: TRBV3-1/TRBV3-2; d_call: -; j_call: TRBJ2-2; cdr3_aa: CASSQGHGSSFTGELFF; cdr3_nt: TGTGCCAGCAGCCAAGGACACGGGAGTTCTTTCACCGGGGAGCTGTTTTTT
clone_size: -; v_call: TRBV6-5; d_call: -; j_call: TRBJ1-5; cdr3_aa: CASKRGADQPQHF; cdr3_nt: TGTGCCAGCAAACGGGGGGCTGATCAGCCCCAGCATTTT
clone_size: -; v_call: TRBV5-1; d_call: TRBD1; j_call: TRBJ1-3; cdr3_aa: CASSSGQGSGNTIYF; cdr3_nt: TGCGCCAGCAGCTCGGGACAGGGATCTGGAAACACCATATATTTT
clone_size: -; v_call: TRBV30; d_call: -; j_call: TRBJ2-2; cdr3_aa: CAWSVLGELFF; cdr3_nt: TGTGCCTGGAGTGTACTCGGGGAGCTGTTTTTT
clone_size: -; v_call: TRBV30; d_call: -; j_call: TRBJ1-1; cdr3_aa: CAWRGGAAEAFF; cdr3_nt: TGTGCCTGGAGAGGGGGGGCAGCTGAAGCTTTCTTT
clone_size: -; v_call: TRBV28; d_call: -; j_call: TRBJ1-2; cdr3_aa: CASSLWGRARGYTF; cdr3_nt: TGTGCCAGCAGTTTATGGGGCAGGGCTAGGGGCTACACCTTC
clone_size: -; v_call: TRBV5-1; d_call: TRBD2; j_call: TRBJ2-5; cdr3_aa: CASRTTSGGETQYF; cdr3_nt: TGCGCCAGCAGAACAACTAGCGGGGGAGAGACCCAGTACTTC
clone_size: few; v_call: TRBV5-1; d_call: TRBD1; j_call: TRBJ2-7; cdr3_aa: CASSLSPGQAYYEQYF; cdr3_nt: TGCGCCAGCAGCTTAAGCCCGGGACAGGCCTATTACGAGCAGTACTTC
clone_size: -; v_call: TRBV27; d_call: TRBD2; j_call: TRBJ2-1; cdr3_aa: CASSFQLAGGNEQFF; cdr3_nt: TGTGCCAGCAGTTTTCAGCTAGCGGGAGGGAATGAGCAGTTCTTC